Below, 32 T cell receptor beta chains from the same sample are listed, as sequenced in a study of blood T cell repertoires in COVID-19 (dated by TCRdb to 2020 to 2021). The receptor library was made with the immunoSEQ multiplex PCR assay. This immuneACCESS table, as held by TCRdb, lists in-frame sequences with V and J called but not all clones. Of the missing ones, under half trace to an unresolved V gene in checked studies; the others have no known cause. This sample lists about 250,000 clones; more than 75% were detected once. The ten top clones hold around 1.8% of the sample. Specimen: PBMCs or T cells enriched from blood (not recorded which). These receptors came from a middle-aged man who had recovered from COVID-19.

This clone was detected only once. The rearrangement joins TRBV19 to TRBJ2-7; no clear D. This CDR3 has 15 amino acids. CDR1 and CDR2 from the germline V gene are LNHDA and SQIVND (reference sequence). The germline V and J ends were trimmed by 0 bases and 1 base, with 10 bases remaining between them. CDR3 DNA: TGTGCCAGTAGTATAGATGGCGCAGGTTCCTACGAGCAGTACTTC. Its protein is CASSIDGAGSYEQYF.

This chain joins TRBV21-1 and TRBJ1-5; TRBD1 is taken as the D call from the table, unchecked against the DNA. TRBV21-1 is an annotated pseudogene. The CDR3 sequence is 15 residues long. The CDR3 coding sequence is TGTGCCAGCAGGGACAATGAGGGGGCGGGACAGCCCCAGCATTTT. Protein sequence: CASRDNEGAGQPQHF.

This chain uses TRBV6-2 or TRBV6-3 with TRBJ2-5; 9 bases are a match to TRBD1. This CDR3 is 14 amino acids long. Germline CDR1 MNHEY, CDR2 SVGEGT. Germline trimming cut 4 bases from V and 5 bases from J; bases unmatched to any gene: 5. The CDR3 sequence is CASSSGTGIETQYF. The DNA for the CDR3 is TGTGCCAGCAGTTCCGGGACAGGGATCGAGACCCAGTACTTC.

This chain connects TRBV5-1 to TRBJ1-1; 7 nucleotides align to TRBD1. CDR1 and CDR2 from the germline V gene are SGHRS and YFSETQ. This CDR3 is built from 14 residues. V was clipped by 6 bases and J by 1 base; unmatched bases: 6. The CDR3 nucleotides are TGCGCCAGCACCAGGACAGGCTCGAACACTGAAGCTTTCTTT. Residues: CASTRTGSNTEAFF.

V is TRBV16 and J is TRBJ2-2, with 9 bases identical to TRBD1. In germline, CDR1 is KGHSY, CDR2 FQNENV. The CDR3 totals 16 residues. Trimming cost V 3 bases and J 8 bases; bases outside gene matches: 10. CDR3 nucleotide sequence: TGTGCCAGCAGCCAGGGACAGGGCCCGCGGCTTGGGGAGCTGTTTTTT. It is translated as CASSQGQGPRLGELFF.

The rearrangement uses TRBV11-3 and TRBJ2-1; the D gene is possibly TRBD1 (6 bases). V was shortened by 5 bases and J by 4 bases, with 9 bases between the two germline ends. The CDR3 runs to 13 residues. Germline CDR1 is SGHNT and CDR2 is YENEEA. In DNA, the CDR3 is TGTGCCAGCAGCCTCGGACAGTACAATGAGCAGTTCTTC. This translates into CASSLGQYNEQFF.

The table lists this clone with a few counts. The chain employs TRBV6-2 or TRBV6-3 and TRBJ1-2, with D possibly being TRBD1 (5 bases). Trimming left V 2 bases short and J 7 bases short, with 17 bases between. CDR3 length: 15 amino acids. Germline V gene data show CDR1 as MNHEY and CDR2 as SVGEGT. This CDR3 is CASSYRAGRGSGYTF. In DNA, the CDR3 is TGTGCCAGCAGTTACCGAGCGGGACGGGGCTCTGGCTACACCTTC.

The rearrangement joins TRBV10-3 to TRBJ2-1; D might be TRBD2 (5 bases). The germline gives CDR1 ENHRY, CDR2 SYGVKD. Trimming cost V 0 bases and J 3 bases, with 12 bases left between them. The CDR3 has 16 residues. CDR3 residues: CAISESGAPRYNEQFF. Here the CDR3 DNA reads TGTGCCATCAGTGAGTCGGGAGCCCCCCGCTACAATGAGCAGTTCTTC.

As DNA, the CDR3 is TGTGCCAGCTCACCACCGGGGGACAGGAGCTCCTACGAGCAGTACTTC. This sequence encodes CASSPPGDRSSYEQYF. The V call is TRBV18, the J call TRBJ2-7; 8 bases agree with TRBD1. V was pared by 0 bases and J by 0 bases, with 4 bases of the junction left unmatched. This CDR3 region has 16 residues. Germline V gene lookup returns CDR1 KGHSH and CDR2 LQKENI.

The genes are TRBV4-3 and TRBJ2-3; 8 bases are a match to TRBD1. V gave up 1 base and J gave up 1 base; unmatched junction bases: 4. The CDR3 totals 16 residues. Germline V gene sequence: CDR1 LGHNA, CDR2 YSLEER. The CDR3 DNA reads TGCGCCAGCAGCCAAGGACAGGGGACCGGCACAGATACGCAGTATTTT. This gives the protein CASSQGQGTGTDTQYF.

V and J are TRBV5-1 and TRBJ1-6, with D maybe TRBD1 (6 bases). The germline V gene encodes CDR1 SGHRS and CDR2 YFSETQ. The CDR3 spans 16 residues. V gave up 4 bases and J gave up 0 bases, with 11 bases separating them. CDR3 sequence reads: CASSKQGNSYNSPLHF. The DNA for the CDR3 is TGCGCCAGCAGCAAACAGGGTAACTCCTATAATTCACCCCTCCACTTT.

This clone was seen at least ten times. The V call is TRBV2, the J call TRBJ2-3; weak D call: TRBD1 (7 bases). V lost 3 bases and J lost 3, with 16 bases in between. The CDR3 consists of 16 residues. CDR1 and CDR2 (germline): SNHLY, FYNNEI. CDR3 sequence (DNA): TGTGCCAGCAGTGATTGGGGGGACAGTTTTACAGATACGCAGTATTTT. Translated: CASSDWGDSFTDTQYF.

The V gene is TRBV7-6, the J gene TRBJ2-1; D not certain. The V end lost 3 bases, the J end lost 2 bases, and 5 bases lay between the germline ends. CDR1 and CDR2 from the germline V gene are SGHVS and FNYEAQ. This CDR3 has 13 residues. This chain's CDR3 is CASSFRAYNEQFF. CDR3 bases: TGTGCCAGCAGCTTCCGTGCCTACAATGAGCAGTTCTTC.

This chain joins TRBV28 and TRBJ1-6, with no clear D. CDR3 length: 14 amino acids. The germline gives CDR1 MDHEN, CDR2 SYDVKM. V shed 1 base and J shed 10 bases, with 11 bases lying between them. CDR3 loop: CASSLLEVGSPLHF. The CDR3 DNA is TGTGCCAGCAGTTTATTGGAGGTCGGCTCACCCCTCCACTTT. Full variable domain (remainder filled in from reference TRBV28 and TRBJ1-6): DVKVTQSSRYLVKRTGEKVFLECVQDMDHENMFWYRQDPGLGLRLIYFSYDVKMKEKGDIPEGYSVSREKKERFSLILESASTNQTSMYLCASSLLEVGSPLHFGNGTRLTVT.

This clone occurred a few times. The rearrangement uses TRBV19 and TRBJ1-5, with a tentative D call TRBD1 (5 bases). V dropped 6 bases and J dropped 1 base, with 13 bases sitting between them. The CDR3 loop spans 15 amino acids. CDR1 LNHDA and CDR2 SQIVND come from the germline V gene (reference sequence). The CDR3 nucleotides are TGTGCCAGTAGCTTCCGGGGGACCAGCAATCAGCCCCAGCATTTT. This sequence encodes CASSFRGTSNQPQHF.

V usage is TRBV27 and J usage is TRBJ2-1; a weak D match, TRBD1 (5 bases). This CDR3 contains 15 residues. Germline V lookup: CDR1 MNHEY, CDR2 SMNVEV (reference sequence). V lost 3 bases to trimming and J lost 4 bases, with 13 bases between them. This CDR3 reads CASSFGGAEYNEQFF. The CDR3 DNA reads TGTGCCAGCAGTTTCGGTGGGGCTGAATACAATGAGCAGTTCTTC.

CDR3 nucleotide sequence: TGTGCCAGCAGCCCCCGCGAGGGAGCTAACTATGGCTACACCTTC. The encoded protein is CASSPREGANYGYTF. The chain carries TRBV9 and TRBJ1-2; unclear D gene. The V and J ends lost 4 bases and 0 bases respectively, with 13 bases between them. Germline CDR1 SGDLS, CDR2 YYNGEE. CDR3 length: 15 residues.

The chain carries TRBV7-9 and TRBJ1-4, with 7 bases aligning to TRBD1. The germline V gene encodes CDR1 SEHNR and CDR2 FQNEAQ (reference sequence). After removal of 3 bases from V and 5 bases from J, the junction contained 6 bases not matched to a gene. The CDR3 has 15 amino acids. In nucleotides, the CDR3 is TGTGCCAGCAGCTTGACCGGGACAGAGAATGAAAAACTGTTTTTT. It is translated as CASSLTGTENEKLFF. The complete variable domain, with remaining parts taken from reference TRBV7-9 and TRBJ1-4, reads DTGVSQNPRHKITKRGQNVTFRCDPISEHNRLYWYRQTLGQGPEFLTYFQNEAQLEKSRLLSDRFSAERPKGSFSTLEIQRTEQGDSAMYLCASSLTGTENEKLFFGSGTQLSVL.

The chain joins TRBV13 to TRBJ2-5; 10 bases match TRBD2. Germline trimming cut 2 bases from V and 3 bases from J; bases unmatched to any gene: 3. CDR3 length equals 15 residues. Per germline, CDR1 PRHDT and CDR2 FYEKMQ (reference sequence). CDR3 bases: TGTGCCAGCAGCTTAACTAGCGGGGCGAAAGAGACCCAGTACTTC. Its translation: CASSLTSGAKETQYF.

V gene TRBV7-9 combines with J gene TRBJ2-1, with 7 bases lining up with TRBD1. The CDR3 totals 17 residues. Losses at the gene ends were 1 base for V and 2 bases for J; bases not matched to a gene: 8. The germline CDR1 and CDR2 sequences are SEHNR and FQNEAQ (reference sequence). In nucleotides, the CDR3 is TGTGCCAGCAGCTTAGAGAGGACAGGCGTTACCTACAATGAGCAGTTCTTC. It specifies CASSLERTGVTYNEQFF. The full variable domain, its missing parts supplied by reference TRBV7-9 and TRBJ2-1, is DTGVSQNPRHKITKRGQNVTFRCDPISEHNRLYWYRQTLGQGPEFLTYFQNEAQLEKSRLLSDRFSAERPKGSFSTLEIQRTEQGDSAMYLCASSLERTGVTYNEQFFGPGTRLTVL.

CDR3 DNA sequence: TGTGCCAGCTTCGGGGAGGCGTTAGAGACCCAGTACTTC. This translates into CASFGEALETQYF. The chain carries TRBV6-1 and TRBJ2-5; a weak D match, TRBD2 (6 bases). V shed 8 bases and J shed 4 bases, with 14 bases lying between them. CDR3 size: 13 residues. CDR1 is MNHNS and CDR2 is SASEGT in the germline V gene.

In DNA form, the CDR3 reads TGTGCCAGCAGTGAAGGACAGGGAAGTGGGTATGGCTACACCTTC. This encodes CASSEGQGSGYGYTF. This chain uses TRBV2 with TRBJ1-2; 7 bases are a match to TRBD1. In germline, CDR1 is SNHLY, CDR2 FYNNEI. Germline trimming cut 1 base from V and 5 bases from J; bases unmatched to any gene: 7. The CDR3 contains 15 residues.

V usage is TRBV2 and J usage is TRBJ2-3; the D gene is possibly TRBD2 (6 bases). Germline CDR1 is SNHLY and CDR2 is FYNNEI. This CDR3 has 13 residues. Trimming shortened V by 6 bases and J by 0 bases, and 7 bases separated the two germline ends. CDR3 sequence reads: CASRGRSTDTQYF. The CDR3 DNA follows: TGTGCCAGCAGGGGGAGGAGCACAGATACGCAGTATTTT.

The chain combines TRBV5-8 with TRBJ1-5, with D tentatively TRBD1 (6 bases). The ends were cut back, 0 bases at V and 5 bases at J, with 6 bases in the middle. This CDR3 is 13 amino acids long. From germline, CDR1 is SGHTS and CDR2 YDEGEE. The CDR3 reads CASSLAGDQPQHF. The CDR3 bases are TGTGCCAGCAGCTTGGCAGGGGATCAGCCCCAGCATTTT.

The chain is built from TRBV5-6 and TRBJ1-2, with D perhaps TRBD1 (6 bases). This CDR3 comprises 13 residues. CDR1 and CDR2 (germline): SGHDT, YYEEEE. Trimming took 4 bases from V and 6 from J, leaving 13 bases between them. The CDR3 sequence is CASSLNRVDGYTF. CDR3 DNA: TGTGCCAGCAGCCTAAACAGGGTTGATGGCTACACCTTC.

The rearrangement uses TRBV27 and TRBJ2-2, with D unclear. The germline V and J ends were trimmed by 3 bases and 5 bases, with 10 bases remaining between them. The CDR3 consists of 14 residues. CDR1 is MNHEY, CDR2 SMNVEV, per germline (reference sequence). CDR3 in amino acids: CASSLTSGTGELFF. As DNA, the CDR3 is TGTGCCAGCAGTTTGACCTCGGGTACCGGGGAGCTGTTTTTT.

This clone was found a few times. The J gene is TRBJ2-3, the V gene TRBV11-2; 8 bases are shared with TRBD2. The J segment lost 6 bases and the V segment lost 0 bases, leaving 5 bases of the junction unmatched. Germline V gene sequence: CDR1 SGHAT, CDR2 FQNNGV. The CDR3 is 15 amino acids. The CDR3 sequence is CASSLDGGATDTQYF. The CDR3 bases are TGTGCCAGCAGCTTAGACGGGGGGGCCACGGATACGCAGTATTTT. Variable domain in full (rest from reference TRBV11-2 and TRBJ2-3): EAGVAQSPRYKIIEKRQSVAFWCNPISGHATLYWYQQILGQGPKLLIQFQNNGVVDDSQLPKDRFSAERLKGVDSTLKIQPAKLEDSAVYLCASSLDGGATDTQYFGPGTRLTVL.

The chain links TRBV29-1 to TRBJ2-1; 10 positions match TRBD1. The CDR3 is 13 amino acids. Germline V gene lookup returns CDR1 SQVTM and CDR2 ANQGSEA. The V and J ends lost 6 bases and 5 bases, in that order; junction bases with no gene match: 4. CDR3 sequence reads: CSVRTGGDNEQFF. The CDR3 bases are TGCAGCGTCCGGACAGGGGGAGACAATGAGCAGTTCTTC.

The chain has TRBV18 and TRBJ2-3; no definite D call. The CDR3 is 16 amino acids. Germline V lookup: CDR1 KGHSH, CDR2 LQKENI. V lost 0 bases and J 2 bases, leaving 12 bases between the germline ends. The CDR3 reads CASSPPGGYLTDTQYF. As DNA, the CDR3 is TGTGCCAGCTCACCACCCGGCGGATACCTCACAGATACGCAGTATTTT.

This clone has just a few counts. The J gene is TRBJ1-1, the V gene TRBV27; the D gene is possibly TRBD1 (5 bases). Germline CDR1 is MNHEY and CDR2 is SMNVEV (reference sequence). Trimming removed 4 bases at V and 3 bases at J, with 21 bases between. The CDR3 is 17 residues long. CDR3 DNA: TGTGCCAGCAGTTATTTCGGGACGGTGTGGGGGGACACTGAAGCTTTCTTT. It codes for CASSYFGTVWGDTEAFF.

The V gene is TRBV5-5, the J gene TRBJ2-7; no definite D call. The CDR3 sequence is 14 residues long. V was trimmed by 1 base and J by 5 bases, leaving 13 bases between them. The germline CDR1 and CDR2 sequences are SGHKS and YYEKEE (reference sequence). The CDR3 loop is CASSLSVLVDEQYF. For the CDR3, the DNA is TGTGCCAGCAGCTTGTCGGTTTTGGTCGACGAGCAGTACTTC.

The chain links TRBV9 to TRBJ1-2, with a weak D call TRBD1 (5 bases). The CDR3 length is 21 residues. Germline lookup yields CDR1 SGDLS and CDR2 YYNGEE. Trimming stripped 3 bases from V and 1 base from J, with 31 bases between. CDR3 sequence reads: CASSASTRSEPDRTYNYGYTF. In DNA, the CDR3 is TGTGCCAGCAGCGCTTCCACTCGGTCGGAACCCGACAGAACGTATAACTATGGCTACACCTTC.